The 20 T cell receptor beta chains presented below share a single source sample, sequenced in a study of T cells in Graves' hyperthyroidism and ophthalmopathy. TCR beta CDR3 region amplification was performed from RNA transcripts. TCR CDR3 underwent first-round RT-PCR with the HTBI primer set. TCRdb reanalysed the multiplex PCR reads using MiXCR and keeps one entry per CDR3 protein. The table shows hundreds of thousands of distinct CDR3 sequences, with over 11% occurring only once. Sample: blood. These TCRs come from a man aged 50-60 years with Graves' ophthalmopathy.

This clonotype turned up a few times. The chain combines TRBV19 with TRBJ1-1; 7 bases align to TRBD1. This CDR3 contains 17 residues. Germline CDR1 is LNHDA and CDR2 is SQIVND (reference sequence). After removal of 7 bases from V and 5 bases from J, the junction contained 19 bases not matched to a gene. Here the CDR3 DNA reads TGTGCCAGTATCTCATCCCCGACATTACTCAGGGGGACTGAAGCTTTCTTT. Its translation: CASISSPTLLRGTEAFF.

CDR3 nucleotides: TGTGCCAGCAGCTTAGGTGCACTAGCGGGGATCCAAGAGACCCAGTACTTC. Translating it yields CASSLGALAGIQETQYF. The chain links TRBV11-2 to TRBJ2-5, with 10 bases fitting TRBD2. This CDR3 has 17 residues. The trim removed 1 base at V and 1 base at J, leaving 6 bases unmatched. Germline CDR1 is SGHAT and CDR2 is FQNNGV. Supplemented by reference TRBV11-2 and TRBJ2-5, the full variable domain reads EAGVAQSPRYKIIEKRQSVAFWCNPISGHATLYWYQQILGQGPKLLIQFQNNGVVDDSQLPKDRFSAERLKGVDSTLKIQPAKLEDSAVYLCASSLGALAGIQETQYFGPGTRLLVL.

The gene calls are TRBV19 and TRBJ2-7, with D perhaps TRBD2 (6 bases). The CDR3 consists of 17 residues. Germline V lookup: CDR1 LNHDA, CDR2 SQIVND (reference sequence). V lost 5 bases and J lost 3, with 23 bases in between. The CDR3 coding sequence is TGTGCCAGTAGTCCTAACCGCGGGAATTTTATAGTCTACGAGCAGTACTTC. Residues: CASSPNRGNFIVYEQYF. The variable domain in full, with the rest retrieved from reference TRBV19 and TRBJ2-7, is DGGITQSPKYLFRKEGQNVTLSCEQNLNHDAMYWYRQDPGQGLRLIYYSQIVNDFQKGDIAEGYSVSREKKESFPLTVTSAQKNPTAFYLCASSPNRGNFIVYEQYFGPGTRLTVT.

This clonotype was counted at least ten times. The V gene is TRBV28, the J gene TRBJ2-1, with TRBD1 as a possible D gene (7 bases). V lost 6 bases and J 8 bases, leaving 20 bases between the germline ends. CDR1 is MDHEN and CDR2 is SYDVKM in the germline V gene. CDR3 length: 15 amino acids. In DNA, the CDR3 is TGTGCCAGCAGCAGACAGGGACCTGGGGGGCATGAGCAGTTCTTC. This translates into CASSRQGPGGHEQFF.

Points on this clonotype: A much larger clone is a single base away; this may be a read error. The V call is TRBV10-1, the J call TRBJ2-1; 8 bases agree with TRBD2. V shed 4 bases, J shed 7 bases, and the junction held 9 bases outside the gene matches. Germline CDR1 WNHNN, CDR2 SYGVQD (reference sequence). The CDR3 covers 15 residues. CDR3: CASSVTGRAPNEQFF. CDR3 DNA: TGCGCCAGCAGTGTAACCGGGAGGGCACCAAATGAGCAGTTCTTC.

This clonotype was found many times. The J gene is TRBJ1-6, the V gene TRBV3-1; D gene unclear. CDR3 size: 13 residues. Germline V lookup: CDR1 LGHDT, CDR2 YNNKEL (reference sequence). Trimming removed 4 bases from V and 8 bases from J, with 9 bases in between. CDR3 amino acids: CASSPTTHSPLHF. DNA of the CDR3: TGTGCCAGCAGCCCCACGACCCATTCACCCCTCCACTTT.

This clonotype was observed many times. This chain joins TRBV6-5 and TRBJ2-7, with 7 bases aligning to TRBD1. The germline gives CDR1 MNHEY, CDR2 SVGAGI. With 0 bases clipped from V and 4 bases from J, the junction kept 6 bases outside the gene matches. The CDR3 sequence is 15 residues long. CDR3 nucleotide sequence: TGTGCCAGCAGTTACTCCCGGGACAGACAATACGAGCAGTACTTC. This codes for CASSYSRDRQYEQYF.

This clonotype was seen many times. The V and J genes are TRBV28 and TRBJ1-2; D may be TRBD1 (5 bases). V lost 4 bases and J lost 2, with 14 bases in between. This CDR3 spans 15 amino acids. Germline V gene lookup returns CDR1 MDHEN and CDR2 SYDVKM. CDR3 nucleotides: TGTGCCAGCAGTTCCCCCGGAGGGGCGAACTATGGCTACACCTTC. It specifies CASSSPGGANYGYTF.

This clonotype came up many times. The V and J genes are TRBV2 and TRBJ2-1; D unclear. CDR1 SNHLY and CDR2 FYNNEI come from the germline V gene. The ends were cut back, 4 bases at V and 8 bases at J, with 9 bases in the middle. The CDR3 has 12 amino acids. The CDR3 DNA follows: TGTGCCAGCAGTGCGCTAACATATGAGCAGTTCTTC. Translating it yields CASSALTYEQFF.

This clonotype was recorded many times. V gene TRBV9 combines with J gene TRBJ2-7; 15 positions match TRBD2. J lost 4 bases, V lost 2 bases, and 7 bases had no gene match. CDR3 length equals 17 residues. Germline V gene data show CDR1 as SGDLS and CDR2 as YYNGEE. CDR3 in DNA: TGTGCCAGCAGCGTGGGACTAGCGGGAGGTTCGGGGTACGAGCAGTACTTC. Its translation is CASSVGLAGGSGYEQYF. Based on the CDR3 plus reference TRBV9 and TRBJ2-7, the full variable domain is DSGVTQTPKHLITATGQRVTLRCSPRSGDLSVYWYQQSLDQGLQFLIQYYNGEERAKGNILERFSAQQFPDLHSELNLSSLELGDSALYFCASSVGLAGGSGYEQYFGPGTRLTVT.

This clonotype has more than one count but fewer than ten. This sequence joins TRBV6-1 and TRBJ2-7; 10 nucleotides match TRBD2. CDR1 MNHNS and CDR2 SASEGT come from the germline V gene. The CDR3 is made up of 15 amino acids. Losses at the gene ends were 5 bases for V and 4 bases for J; bases not matched to a gene: 8. The DNA for the CDR3 is TGTGCCAGCAGTTATATAGCGGGAGGAGGATACGAGCAGTACTTC. Translating gives CASSYIAGGGYEQYF.

This clonotype was counted a few times. The chain carries TRBV29-1 and TRBJ2-7; possible D gene TRBD1, 5 bases. V was pared by 3 bases and J by 2 bases, with 14 bases between. The CDR3 contains 14 residues. From germline, CDR1 is SQVTM and CDR2 ANQGSEA. The CDR3 nucleotides are TGCAGCGTTGACGCAACAGGATTAGCCTACGAGCAGTACTTC. Translation: CSVDATGLAYEQYF.

The rearrangement uses TRBV6-4 and TRBJ2-4; the match to TRBD1 covers 9 bases. Germline V gene sequence: CDR1 MRHNA, CDR2 SNTAGT. The trim removed 5 bases at V and 7 bases at J, leaving 6 bases unmatched. The CDR3 is 14 amino acids. The CDR3 DNA is TGTGCCAGCAGTTACCGGACAGGGGAGAACATTCAGTACTTC. This translates into CASSYRTGENIQYF.

This clonotype was seen only a few times. The V call is TRBV7-9, the J call TRBJ1-3; perhaps TRBD1 as D (5 bases). This CDR3 contains 14 residues. The V end lost 5 bases, the J end lost 2 bases, and 10 bases lay between the germline ends. Germline V CDR1 and CDR2: SEHNR, FQNEAQ (reference sequence). CDR3 DNA sequence: TGTGCCAGCAGCGTGGGACGGGCTGGAAACACCATATATTTT. Translating it yields CASSVGRAGNTIYF.

The V call is TRBV3-1, the J call TRBJ2-1, with 12 positions matching TRBD2. This CDR3 spans 15 amino acids. V lost 5 bases and J lost 8; bases outside the gene matches: 7. Germline CDR1 reads LGHDT; CDR2 reads YNNKEL (reference sequence). CDR3 amino acids: CASSYLAGGLHEQFF. The CDR3 bases are TGTGCCAGCAGCTACCTAGCGGGAGGGCTCCATGAGCAGTTCTTC.

The sample holds a few counts of this clonotype. The chain is built from TRBV28 and TRBJ2-3; no reliable D call. The CDR3 is made up of 12 amino acids. V lost 6 bases, J lost 4 bases, and 8 bases lay in between. CDR1 MDHEN and CDR2 SYDVKM come from the germline V gene. The chain's CDR3 is CASRSSPDTQYF. CDR3 DNA sequence: TGTGCCAGCAGATCCAGCCCAGATACGCAGTATTTT.

This clonotype showed up just a few times. This rearrangement joins TRBV5-1 to TRBJ1-1, with 11 bases lining up with TRBD1. There are 15 residues in the CDR3. Germline-derived CDR1 and CDR2 are SGHRS and YFSETQ. With 4 bases clipped from V and 1 base from J, the junction kept 3 bases outside the gene matches. CDR3 in DNA: TGCGCCAGCAGCCAAGGGACAGGGGGGAACACTGAAGCTTTCTTT. Its translation: CASSQGTGGNTEAFF.

The chain recombines TRBV9 with TRBJ2-1, with D maybe TRBD2 (7 bases). V dropped 3 bases and J dropped 3 bases, with 19 bases sitting between them. CDR3 length: 17 residues. Germline-derived CDR1 and CDR2 are SGDLS and YYNGEE. The CDR3 sequence: CASSERGGSSGYNEQFF. In nucleotides, the CDR3 is TGTGCCAGCAGCGAGAGGGGGGGGTCTAGCGGCTACAATGAGCAGTTCTTC.

There are many counts of this clonotype. J is TRBJ2-3 and V is TRBV5-1; 10 bases align to TRBD2. J gave up 2 bases and V 4 bases, and 7 bases lay outside the gene matches. CDR1 and CDR2 (germline): SGHRS, YFSETQ. The CDR3 has 16 amino acids. The CDR3 sequence is CASSLKLAGFTDTQYF. CDR3 in DNA: TGCGCCAGCAGCCTCAAACTAGCGGGATTCACAGATACGCAGTATTTT.

As to this clonotype: This may be a read error, as it is one base from a much larger clone. The chain combines TRBV6-5 with TRBJ1-1; D unresolved. Trimming pared 3 bases from V and 4 bases from J, leaving 9 bases between. This CDR3 contains 13 residues. The V gene's germline CDR1 is MNHEY and CDR2 SVGAGI. CDR3 nucleotides: TGTGCCAGCAGTTATACCAGGACCACTGAAGCTTTCTTT. It translates to CASSYTRTTEAFF.